These T cell receptor beta chains were read from a single sample in a study of blood T cell repertoires in COVID-19. Here immunoSEQ multiplex PCR was the method, and the copy in TCRdb shows in-frame clones only, minus some. The sample includes around 80,000 clones, 83% of them seen just once. The sequenced sample was peripheral blood. All receptors come from a woman aged 80 or over with acute or convalescent COVID-19. CDR3s include the opening cysteine and the closing phenylalanine or tryptophan. D genes are given only for firm matches. Clone size is shown for a subset of rows, as once, few, many or a class of expanded clone.

CDR3 length	J gene	clone size	V gene	D gene	CDR3 protein	CDR3 DNA
14	TRBJ2-7	NA	TRBV11-3	TRBD1	CASSPGTGAYEQYF	TGTGCCAGCAGCCCAGGGACAGGCGCCTACGAGCAGTACTTC
15	TRBJ2-7	NA	TRBV18	NA	CASSPPQGSGYEQYF	TGTGCCAGCTCACCACCCCAGGGATCGGGTTACGAGCAGTACTTC
15	TRBJ2-1	NA	TRBV11-2	NA	CASSLRRGRNNEQFF	TGTGCCAGCAGCCTCAGACGGGGGAGAAACAATGAGCAGTTCTTC
13	TRBJ2-7	once	TRBV3-1/TRBV3-2	NA	CASSQVSGNEQYF	TGTGCCAGCAGCCAAGTTTCAGGGAACGAGCAGTACTTC
15	TRBJ2-5	NA	TRBV3-1/TRBV3-2	TRBD2	CASSQGLARQETQYF	TGTGCCAGCAGCCAAGGACTAGCGCGCCAAGAGACCCAGTACTTC
12	TRBJ2-3	NA	TRBV29-1	NA	CSVRTEASTQYF	TGCAGCGTTCGGACGGAGGCAAGTACGCAGTATTTT
15	TRBJ2-3	NA	TRBV4-3	NA	CASSQDQVSTDTQYF	TGCGCCAGCAGTCAAGATCAGGTTAGCACAGATACGCAGTATTTT
16	TRBJ2-7	NA	TRBV5-1	NA	CASSPGTPGSVYEQYF	TGCGCCAGCAGCCCGGGGACACCCGGCTCGGTTTACGAGCAGTACTTC
13	TRBJ1-1	NA	TRBV29-1	NA	CSVEGRTRAEAFF	TGCAGCGTTGAAGGGCGGACAAGGGCTGAAGCTTTCTTT
17	TRBJ2-1	NA	TRBV18	TRBD2	CASSRGTSGGGYNEQFF	TGTGCCAGCTCACGTGGGACTAGCGGAGGGGGCTACAATGAGCAGTTCTTC
15	TRBJ1-1	NA	TRBV2	NA	CASNIQGLVNTEAFF	TGTGCCAGCAATATACAGGGCCTGGTGAACACTGAAGCTTTCTTT
12	TRBJ2-5	NA	TRBV6-2/TRBV6-3	NA	CASSTIRETQYF	TGTGCCAGCAGTACGATCCGGGAGACCCAGTACTTC
13	TRBJ1-4	NA	TRBV19	NA	CASSQTENEKLFF	TGTGCCAGTAGCCAGACAGAAAATGAAAAACTGTTTTTT
15	TRBJ2-3	NA	TRBV5-4	TRBD2	CASSLSSGSTDTQYF	TGTGCCAGCAGCTTGTCCAGCGGGAGTACAGATACGCAGTATTTT
13	TRBJ2-5	few	TRBV11-3	NA	CASSLIVLETQYF	TGTGCCAGCAGCTTAATAGTTTTGGAGACCCAGTACTTC
16	TRBJ1-4	NA	TRBV28	NA	CASSFRFGLANEKLFF	TGTGCCAGCAGTTTCCGGTTTGGACTGGCTAATGAAAAACTGTTTTTT
15	TRBJ2-3	NA	TRBV7-2	TRBD2	CASRAGLGVTDTQYF	TGTGCCAGCAGGGCGGGACTAGGAGTTACAGATACGCAGTATTTT
14	TRBJ2-7	many	TRBV6-2/TRBV6-3	NA	CASSYNVGGYEQYF	TGTGCCAGCAGTTATAATGTGGGAGGCTACGAGCAGTACTTC
19	TRBJ2-2	once	TRBV10-2	TRBD1	CASSENRGPSPTNTGELFF	TGCGCCAGCAGTGAGAACAGGGGGCCCTCCCCCACGAACACCGGGGAGCTGTTTTTT
12	TRBJ1-5	NA	TRBV19	TRBD1	CASWDREQPQHF	TGTGCCAGTTGGGACAGGGAGCAGCCCCAGCATTTT
12	TRBJ1-4	NA	TRBV29-1	NA	CSVLRGDEKLFF	TGCAGCGTTCTCAGGGGAGATGAAAAACTGTTTTTT
13	TRBJ1-4	NA	TRBV18	NA	CASSVTTNEKLFF	TGTGCCAGCTCAGTCACAACTAATGAAAAACTGTTTTTT
14	TRBJ2-6	NA	TRBV29-1	NA	CSVDAGAGANVLTF	TGCAGCGTTGATGCGGGCGCTGGGGCCAACGTCCTGACTTTC
15	TRBJ1-6	NA	TRBV4-1	TRBD1	CASSLTDRGGSPLHF	TGCGCCAGCAGCCTTACCGACAGGGGGGGGTCACCCCTCCACTTT
15	TRBJ2-1	NA	TRBV7-2	TRBD2	CASRSSGRGYNEQFF	TGTGCCAGCAGATCTAGCGGGAGGGGTTACAATGAGCAGTTCTTC
14	TRBJ2-2	NA	TRBV28	NA	CASTRQGYTGELFF	TGTGCCAGCACCCGCCAGGGGTACACCGGGGAGCTGTTTTTT
12	TRBJ2-5	NA	TRBV7-2	NA	CASSPVWETQYF	TGTGCCAGCAGCCCGGTATGGGAGACCCAGTACTTC
14	TRBJ1-3	NA	TRBV4-1	NA	CASSQDGAGNTIYF	TGCGCCAGCAGCCAAGATGGGGCCGGAAACACCATATATTTT
15	TRBJ2-2	NA	TRBV19	TRBD2	CASSILAGVTGELFF	TGTGCCAGTAGTATCCTAGCGGGAGTAACCGGGGAGCTGTTTTTT
17	TRBJ2-6	NA	TRBV21-1	NA	CATSWAGPNSGANVLTF	TGTGCCACCTCCTGGGCAGGGCCAAACTCTGGGGCCAACGTCCTGACTTTC
16	TRBJ2-3	NA	TRBV15	TRBD1	CATSSPYRGGGDTQYF	TGTGCCACCAGCAGCCCTTACAGGGGCGGTGGAGATACGCAGTATTTT
16	TRBJ2-2	NA	TRBV6-5	TRBD1	CASSYSGTGPSGELFF	TGTGCCAGCAGTTACTCCGGGACAGGGCCCAGCGGGGAGCTGTTTTTT
15	TRBJ2-1	few	TRBV3-1/TRBV3-2	TRBD2	CASSPSGGRYNEQFF	TGTGCCAGCAGCCCCAGCGGGGGGAGGTACAATGAGCAGTTCTTC
12	TRBJ1-2	NA	TRBV5-1	TRBD1	CASSRDRDGYTF	TGCGCCAGCAGCCGGGACAGGGATGGCTACACCTTC
13	TRBJ2-7	NA	TRBV6-5	TRBD1	CASRRDSYYEQYF	TGTGCCAGCCGCCGGGACAGCTACTACGAGCAGTACTTC
14	TRBJ1-5	few	TRBV3-1/TRBV3-2	NA	CASSADSSNQPQHF	TGTGCCAGCAGCGCGGACAGTAGCAATCAGCCCCAGCATTTT
16	TRBJ1-3	NA	TRBV10-3	TRBD1	CAISESSRGAGNTIYF	TGTGCCATCAGTGAGTCGAGCAGGGGGGCTGGAAACACCATATATTTT
19	TRBJ2-4	few	TRBV27	TRBD2	CASRSLGLAGELAKNIQYF	TGTGCCAGCAGATCGCTTGGACTAGCGGGAGAACTAGCCAAAAACATTCAGTACTTC
13	TRBJ2-3	NA	TRBV12-3/TRBV12-4	NA	CASSKMRADTQYF	TGTGCCAGCAGCAAAATGAGGGCAGATACGCAGTATTTT
12	TRBJ2-1	NA	TRBV3-1/TRBV3-2	NA	CASSRLYEKQFF	TGTGCCAGCAGCCGCCTCTACGAGAAGCAGTTCTTC
17	TRBJ2-1	NA	TRBV7-2	TRBD2	CASSLGTSGSGYNEQFF	TGTGCCAGCAGCTTAGGGACTAGCGGGAGCGGGTACAATGAGCAGTTCTTC
15	TRBJ2-2	few	TRBV28	TRBD2	CASMSLAGSGGELFF	TGTGCCAGCATGTCCCTAGCGGGGTCCGGCGGGGAGCTGTTTTTT
18	TRBJ2-6	NA	TRBV7-2	NA	CASSLQAGRRSGANVLTF	TGTGCCAGCAGCTTACAGGCGGGACGTCGGTCTGGGGCCAACGTCCTGACTTTC
16	TRBJ1-2	few	TRBV7-9	NA	CASSLAAGKRGYGYTF	TGTGCCAGCAGCTTAGCGGCCGGTAAACGGGGCTATGGCTACACCTTC
15	TRBJ2-1	NA	TRBV6-5	TRBD2	CASTNLPPGGDKQFF	TGTGCCAGCACCAACCTACCCCCGGGGGGAGATAAGCAGTTCTTC
14	TRBJ1-1	NA	TRBV5-1	NA	CASSFRDSGTEAFF	TGCGCCAGCAGCTTCCGGGACTCCGGCACTGAAGCTTTCTTT
13	TRBJ2-3	NA	TRBV29-1	NA	CSVDPGSTDTQYF	TGCAGCGTTGACCCGGGGAGCACAGATACGCAGTATTTT
12	TRBJ2-2	NA	TRBV3-1/TRBV3-2	NA	CASSQGIGELFF	TGTGCCAGCAGCCAAGGTATCGGGGAGCTGTTTTTT
17	TRBJ2-7	few	TRBV4-1	TRBD2	CASSPAGAGGYVGEQYF	TGCGCCAGCAGCCCCGCGGGAGCGGGAGGATACGTCGGCGAGCAGTACTTC
14	TRBJ2-5	NA	TRBV4-2	TRBD1	CASSLGQGAETQYF	TGTGCCAGCAGCCTGGGACAGGGGGCAGAGACCCAGTACTTC
15	TRBJ1-1	once	TRBV6-1	NA	CASSERVRRNTEAFF	TGTGCCAGCAGTGAAAGAGTCAGGCGGAACACTGAAGCTTTCTTT
13	TRBJ1-6	NA	TRBV4-1	TRBD1	CASRVTGDSPLHF	TGCGCCAGCAGAGTGACAGGGGATTCACCCCTCCACTTT
16	TRBJ2-5	NA	TRBV15	TRBD1	CATSRVLGQGSETQYF	TGTGCCACCAGCCGCGTATTAGGACAGGGGTCAGAGACCCAGTACTTC
16	TRBJ2-3	once	TRBV5-5	TRBD2	CASSWGGPAPADTQYF	TGTGCCAGCAGCTGGGGGGGACCAGCACCGGCGGATACGCAGTATTTT
15	TRBJ2-3	NA	TRBV7-6	NA	CASSLERRYTDTQYF	TGTGCCAGCAGCTTAGAGAGAAGATACACAGATACGCAGTATTTT
14	TRBJ1-3	NA	TRBV7-2	NA	CASSPGGSGNTIYF	TGTGCCAGCAGCCCCGGGGGGAGTGGAAACACCATATATTTT
15	TRBJ2-1	NA	TRBV10-1	TRBD2	CASSESILAVDEQFF	TGCGCCAGCAGTGAGTCGATACTAGCGGTCGATGAGCAGTTCTTC
15	TRBJ2-2	NA	TRBV6-2/TRBV6-3	TRBD1	CASRRTGGRAGELFF	TGTGCCAGCCGCCGGACAGGGGGCAGGGCCGGGGAGCTGTTTTTT